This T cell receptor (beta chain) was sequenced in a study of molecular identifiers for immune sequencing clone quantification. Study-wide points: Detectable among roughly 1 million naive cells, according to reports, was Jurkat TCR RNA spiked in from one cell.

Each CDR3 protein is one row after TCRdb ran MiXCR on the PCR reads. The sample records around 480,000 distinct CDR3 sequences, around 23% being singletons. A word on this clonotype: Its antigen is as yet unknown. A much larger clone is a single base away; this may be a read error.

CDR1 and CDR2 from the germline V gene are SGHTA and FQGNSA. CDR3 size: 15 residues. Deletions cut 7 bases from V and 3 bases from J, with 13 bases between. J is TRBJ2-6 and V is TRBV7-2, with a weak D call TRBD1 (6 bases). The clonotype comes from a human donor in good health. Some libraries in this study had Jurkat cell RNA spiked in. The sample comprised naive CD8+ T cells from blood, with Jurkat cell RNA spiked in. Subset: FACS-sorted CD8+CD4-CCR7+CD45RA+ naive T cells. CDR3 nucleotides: TGTGCCAGCAACCCCCCAGGGGATGGGGCCAACGTCCTGACTTTC. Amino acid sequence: CASNPPGDGANVLTF.